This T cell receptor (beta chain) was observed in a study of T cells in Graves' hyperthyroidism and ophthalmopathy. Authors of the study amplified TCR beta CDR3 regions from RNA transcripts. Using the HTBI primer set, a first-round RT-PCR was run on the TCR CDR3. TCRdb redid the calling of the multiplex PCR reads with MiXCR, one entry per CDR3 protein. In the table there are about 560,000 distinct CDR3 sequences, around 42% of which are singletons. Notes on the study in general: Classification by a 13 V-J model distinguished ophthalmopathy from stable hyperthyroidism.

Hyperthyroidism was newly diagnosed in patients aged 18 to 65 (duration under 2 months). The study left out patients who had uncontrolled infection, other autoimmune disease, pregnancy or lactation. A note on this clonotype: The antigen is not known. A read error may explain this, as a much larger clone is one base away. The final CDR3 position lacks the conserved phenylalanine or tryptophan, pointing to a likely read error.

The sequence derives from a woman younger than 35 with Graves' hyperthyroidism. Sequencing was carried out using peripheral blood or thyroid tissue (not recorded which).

CDR3 in amino acids: CAISESPNWEDTEAFY. In nucleotides, the CDR3 is TGTGCCATCAGTGAGTCGCCAAACTGGGAGGACACTGAAGCTTTCTAT. J is TRBJ1-1 and V is TRBV2; no clear D. The CDR3 consists of 16 residues. Per the germline V gene, CDR1 is SNHLY and CDR2 is FYNNEI.